Listed below are T cell receptor beta chains from one sample, sequenced in a study of blood T cell repertoires in COVID-19. The data were produced by immunoSEQ multiplex PCR, yet TCRdb's version contains in-frame clones alone and is incomplete. The data contain about 130,000 clones, 78% of them singletons. The sequenced sample consisted of PBMCs or T cells enriched from blood (not recorded which). All receptors derive from a woman between 45 and 60 years old who had recovered from COVID-19. Each CDR3 is given with its conserved first and last residue. D genes are given only for firm matches. Clone size is shown for a subset of rows, as once, few, many or a class of expanded clone.

j_call: TRBJ2-5; v_call: TRBV2; d_call: .; clone_size: .; cdr3_nt: TGTGCCAGCCTACTGACATTTATACAAGAGACCCAGTACTTC; cdr3_aa: CASLLTFIQETQYF
j_call: TRBJ1-3; v_call: TRBV30; d_call: .; clone_size: .; cdr3_nt: TGTGCCTGGAGTGTACCAGGTACTGGAAACACCATATATTTT; cdr3_aa: CAWSVPGTGNTIYF
j_call: TRBJ2-5; v_call: TRBV3-1/TRBV3-2; d_call: TRBD2; clone_size: once; cdr3_nt: TGTGCCAGCAGCCAGTTTGGGACTAGCGTTCAAGAGACCCAGTACTTC; cdr3_aa: CASSQFGTSVQETQYF
j_call: TRBJ2-3; v_call: TRBV5-4; d_call: TRBD1; clone_size: .; cdr3_nt: TGTGCCAGCAGCGGCCGGGACAGGGGGCGTACAGATACGCAGTATTTT; cdr3_aa: CASSGRDRGRTDTQYF
j_call: TRBJ1-2; v_call: TRBV30; d_call: TRBD1; clone_size: .; cdr3_nt: TGTGCCTGGAGTGATGAGGGCAGGGGGAACTATGGCTACACCTTC; cdr3_aa: CAWSDEGRGNYGYTF
j_call: TRBJ1-2; v_call: TRBV10-3; d_call: .; clone_size: once; cdr3_nt: TGTGCCATCAGTGAGGCGGCTAGGCGGGGTGACTATGGCTACACCTTC; cdr3_aa: CAISEAARRGDYGYTF
j_call: TRBJ1-4; v_call: TRBV7-2; d_call: .; clone_size: .; cdr3_nt: TGTGCCAGCAGCTTAGGGCCAGATGGAAAACTGTTTTTT; cdr3_aa: CASSLGPDGKLFF
j_call: TRBJ1-5; v_call: TRBV7-9; d_call: TRBD1; clone_size: .; cdr3_nt: TGTGCCAGCAGCTTGGGGCCAGGGGGGCTGCCCCAGCATTTT; cdr3_aa: CASSLGPGGLPQHF
j_call: TRBJ2-2; v_call: TRBV15; d_call: TRBD1; clone_size: .; cdr3_nt: TGTGCCACCAGCAGAGATGGGCAGGGGGCCCCCGGGGAGCTGTTTTTT; cdr3_aa: CATSRDGQGAPGELFF
j_call: TRBJ2-7; v_call: TRBV10-3; d_call: .; clone_size: .; cdr3_nt: TGTGCCATCGGAGGGACAGAGAAGTACGAGCAGTACTTC; cdr3_aa: CAIGGTEKYEQYF
j_call: TRBJ1-3; v_call: TRBV27; d_call: .; clone_size: .; cdr3_nt: TGTGCCAGCAGTTTTCCCCGACAGGATGAAGGATCCTGTAGTCCTTTCTCTGGAAACACCATATATTTT; cdr3_aa: CASSFPRQDEGSCSPFSGNTIYF
j_call: TRBJ1-6; v_call: TRBV21-1; d_call: .; clone_size: .; cdr3_nt: TGTGCCAGCAGCAGGCAGTCACCCCTCCACTTT; cdr3_aa: CASSRQSPLHF
j_call: TRBJ1-2; v_call: TRBV7-9; d_call: .; clone_size: .; cdr3_nt: TGTGCCAGCAGCTTAGAATTCACTAACTATGGCTACACCTTC; cdr3_aa: CASSLEFTNYGYTF
j_call: TRBJ2-7; v_call: TRBV7-6; d_call: .; clone_size: .; cdr3_nt: TGTGCCAGCAGCCTACCAGGGGGGAACGAGCAGTACTTC; cdr3_aa: CASSLPGGNEQYF
j_call: TRBJ2-1; v_call: TRBV4-1; d_call: .; clone_size: .; cdr3_nt: TGCGCCAGCAGCCAAGATAGTTATGCCTACAATGAGCAGTTCTTC; cdr3_aa: CASSQDSYAYNEQFF
j_call: TRBJ1-6; v_call: TRBV6-5; d_call: .; clone_size: .; cdr3_nt: TGTGCCAGCGCAGGACAGTATAATTCACCCCTCCACTTT; cdr3_aa: CASAGQYNSPLHF
j_call: TRBJ1-6; v_call: TRBV3-1/TRBV3-2; d_call: .; clone_size: .; cdr3_nt: TGTGCCAGCAGCCTCGCGTGGACACCCGGGCCACCCCTCCACTTT; cdr3_aa: CASSLAWTPGPPLHF
j_call: TRBJ1-3; v_call: TRBV4-2; d_call: TRBD1; clone_size: .; cdr3_nt: TGTGCCAGCAGCCAAGATGAGGGCAGGGGGCATGGAAACACCATATATTTT; cdr3_aa: CASSQDEGRGHGNTIYF
j_call: TRBJ1-4; v_call: TRBV4-1; d_call: .; clone_size: .; cdr3_nt: TGCGCCAGCAGCCAAGATGGGGCGGCAACTAATGAAAAACTGTTTTTT; cdr3_aa: CASSQDGAATNEKLFF
j_call: TRBJ1-5; v_call: TRBV28; d_call: .; clone_size: .; cdr3_nt: TGTGCCGGGGAGACCACGGGTTATAGCAATCAGCCCCAGCATTTT; cdr3_aa: CAGETTGYSNQPQHF
j_call: TRBJ1-2; v_call: TRBV27; d_call: .; clone_size: once; cdr3_nt: TGTGCCAGCAGTACTAATCCGGTTTTAGGTGGCTACACCTTC; cdr3_aa: CASSTNPVLGGYTF
j_call: TRBJ2-1; v_call: TRBV29-1; d_call: .; clone_size: .; cdr3_nt: TGCAGCAGCAGGGTGGATGAGCAGTTCTTC; cdr3_aa: CSSRVDEQFF
j_call: TRBJ1-5; v_call: TRBV19; d_call: .; clone_size: .; cdr3_nt: TGTGCCAGTAGTATTATACTTGCGATGGCCAGGGCTCAGCCCCAGCATTTT; cdr3_aa: CASSIILAMARAQPQHF
j_call: TRBJ1-5; v_call: TRBV10-3; d_call: .; clone_size: .; cdr3_nt: TGTGCCATCAGCGCTACCTTAACCGGCAATCAGCCCCAGCATTTT; cdr3_aa: CAISATLTGNQPQHF
j_call: TRBJ1-2; v_call: TRBV7-2; d_call: TRBD1; clone_size: many; cdr3_nt: TGTGCCAGCAGCTTCTTGTCAGGGGGAATGGGTGGCTACACCTTC; cdr3_aa: CASSFLSGGMGGYTF
j_call: TRBJ2-5; v_call: TRBV30; d_call: TRBD1; clone_size: .; cdr3_nt: TGTGCCTGGAATAGGGGGCTTGAGACCCAGTACTTC; cdr3_aa: CAWNRGLETQYF
j_call: TRBJ1-3; v_call: TRBV28; d_call: .; clone_size: .; cdr3_nt: TGTGCCAGCAGTTTAGTGGCACACCTCGGAAACACCATATATTTT; cdr3_aa: CASSLVAHLGNTIYF
j_call: TRBJ1-6; v_call: TRBV28; d_call: TRBD1; clone_size: .; cdr3_nt: TGTGCCATCGTCCCGGGACAGGGAGATTCACCCCTCCACTTT; cdr3_aa: CAIVPGQGDSPLHF
j_call: TRBJ1-1; v_call: TRBV30; d_call: TRBD1; clone_size: .; cdr3_nt: TGTGCCTGGAGTGAGGGGGACAGCAAAGCTTTCTTT; cdr3_aa: CAWSEGDSKAFF
j_call: TRBJ1-1; v_call: TRBV5-1; d_call: TRBD1; clone_size: .; cdr3_nt: TGCGCCAGCAGCCGGGACAGGGGATGGGGCACTGAAGCTTTCTTT; cdr3_aa: CASSRDRGWGTEAFF